This is a list of T cell receptor beta chains from one sample in a study of cytomegalovirus exposure and HLA in healthy donors. Some clones are missing from TCRdb's copy, which holds only in-frame ones; the method was immunoSEQ multiplex PCR. The sample has about 140,000 clones; roughly 80% are singletons. The sample comprised PBMCs. The source is a man aged 35 to 55 in good health and CMV-seronegative. Each CDR3 is given with its conserved first and last residue. D genes are given only for firm matches. Size is omitted from some rows. Given values are once, few, many or a class for expanded clones.

V: TRBV4-1
size: few
J: TRBJ1-1
D: TRBD1
CDR3: CASSPRTGMNTEAFF
DNA: TGCGCCAGCAGCCCTAGGACAGGGATGAACACTGAAGCTTTCTTT

V: TRBV7-3
size: few
J: TRBJ2-3
D: TRBD2
CDR3: CASSPTNAGGPDTQYF
DNA: TGTGCCAGCAGCCCTACGAACGCGGGGGGCCCAGATACGCAGTATTTT

V: TRBV6-5
size: .
J: TRBJ1-2
D: .
CDR3: CASSYGRGGYGYTF
DNA: TGTGCCAGCAGTTACGGCAGGGGCGGCTATGGCTACACCTTC

V: TRBV19
size: .
J: TRBJ2-6
D: .
CDR3: CASSLRRGSTGANVLTF
DNA: TGTGCCAGTAGTTTGAGAAGAGGGTCAACTGGGGCCAACGTCCTGACTTTC

V: TRBV6-5
size: .
J: TRBJ2-7
D: .
CDR3: CASSYAGASYEQYF
DNA: TGTGCCAGCAGTTACGCAGGGGCAAGTTACGAGCAGTACTTC

V: TRBV4-1
size: few
J: TRBJ2-7
D: .
CDR3: CASSQDTYEQYF
DNA: TGCGCCAGCAGCCAAGACACCTACGAGCAGTACTTC

V: TRBV7-9
size: .
J: TRBJ2-7
D: TRBD1
CDR3: CASSALGGQAPYEQYF
DNA: TGTGCCAGCAGCGCCCTAGGGGGACAGGCACCCTACGAGCAGTACTTC

V: TRBV21-1
size: .
J: TRBJ1-4
D: .
CDR3: CASSKASPTNEKLFF
DNA: TGTGCCAGCAGCAAAGCGAGCCCAACTAATGAAAAACTGTTTTTT

V: TRBV9
size: .
J: TRBJ2-1
D: TRBD1
CDR3: CASSVGTANYNEQFF
DNA: TGTGCCAGCAGCGTCGGGACAGCGAACTACAATGAGCAGTTCTTC

V: TRBV4-1
size: .
J: TRBJ1-6
D: .
CDR3: CASSQRPRAFNSPLHF
DNA: TGCGCCAGCAGCCAAAGGCCCAGGGCCTTTAATTCACCCCTCCACTTT